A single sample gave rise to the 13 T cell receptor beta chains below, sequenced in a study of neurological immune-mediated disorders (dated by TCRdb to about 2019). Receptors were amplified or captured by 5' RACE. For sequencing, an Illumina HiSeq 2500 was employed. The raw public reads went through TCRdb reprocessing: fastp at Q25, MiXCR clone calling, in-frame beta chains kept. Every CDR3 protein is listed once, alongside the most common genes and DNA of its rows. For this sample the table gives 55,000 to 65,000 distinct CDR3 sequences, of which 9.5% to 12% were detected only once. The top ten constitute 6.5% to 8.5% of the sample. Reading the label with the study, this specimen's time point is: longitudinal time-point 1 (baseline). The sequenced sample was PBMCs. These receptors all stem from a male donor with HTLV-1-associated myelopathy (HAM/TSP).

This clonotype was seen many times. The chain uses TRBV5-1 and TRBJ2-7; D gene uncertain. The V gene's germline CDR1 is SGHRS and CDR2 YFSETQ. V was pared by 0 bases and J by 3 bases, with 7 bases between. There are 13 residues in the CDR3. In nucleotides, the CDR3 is TGCGCCAGCAGCTTGGGACACGACTACGAGCAGTACTTC. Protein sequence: CASSLGHDYEQYF.

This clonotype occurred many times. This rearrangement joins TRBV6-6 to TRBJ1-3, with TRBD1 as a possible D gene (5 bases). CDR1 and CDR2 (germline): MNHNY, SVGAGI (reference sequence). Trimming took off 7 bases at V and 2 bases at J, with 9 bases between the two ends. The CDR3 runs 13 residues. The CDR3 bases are TGTGCCAGCAATCGACAGACTGGAAACACCATATATTTT. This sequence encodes CASNRQTGNTIYF.

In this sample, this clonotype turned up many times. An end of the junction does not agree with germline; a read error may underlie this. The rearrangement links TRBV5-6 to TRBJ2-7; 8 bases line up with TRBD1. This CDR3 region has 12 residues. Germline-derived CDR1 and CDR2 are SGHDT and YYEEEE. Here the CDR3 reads CASSLFRGRATF. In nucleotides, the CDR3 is TGTGCCAGCAGCTTGTTCAGGGGGCGGGCTACGTTC.

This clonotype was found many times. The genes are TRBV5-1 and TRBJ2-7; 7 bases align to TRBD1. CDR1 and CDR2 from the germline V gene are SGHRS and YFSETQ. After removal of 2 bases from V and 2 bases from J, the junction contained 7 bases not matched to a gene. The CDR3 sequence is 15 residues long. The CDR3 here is CASSFRTGDPYEQYF. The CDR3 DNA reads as TGCGCCAGCAGCTTCCGTACAGGGGACCCCTACGAGCAGTACTTC.

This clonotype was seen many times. The CDR3 DNA reads as TGCGCCAGCAGCCAAGGGAGGACAGGGGCCTACGAGCAGTACTTC. Encoded protein: CASSQGRTGAYEQYF. The chain recombines TRBV4-3 with TRBJ2-7, with 9 bases fitting TRBD1. The V segment lost 1 base and the J segment 2 bases; nucleotides outside the gene matches: 3. Germline V gene sequence: CDR1 LGHNA, CDR2 YSLEER. CDR3 size: 15 residues.

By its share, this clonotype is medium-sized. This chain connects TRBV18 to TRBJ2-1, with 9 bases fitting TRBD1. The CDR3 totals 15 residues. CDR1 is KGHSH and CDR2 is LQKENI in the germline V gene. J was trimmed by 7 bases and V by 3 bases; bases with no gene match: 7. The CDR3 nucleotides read TGTGCCAGCTCACCGGACAGGGGACGAGGAAATGAGCAGTTCTTC. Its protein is CASSPDRGRGNEQFF.

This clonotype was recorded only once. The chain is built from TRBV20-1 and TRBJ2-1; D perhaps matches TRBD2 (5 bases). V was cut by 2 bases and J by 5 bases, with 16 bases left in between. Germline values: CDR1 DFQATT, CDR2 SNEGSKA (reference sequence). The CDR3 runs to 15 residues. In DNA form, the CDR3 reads TGCAGTGCTAGACGGGTCGGCGCGGGTAACAATGAGCAGTTCTTC. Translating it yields CSARRVGAGNNEQFF.

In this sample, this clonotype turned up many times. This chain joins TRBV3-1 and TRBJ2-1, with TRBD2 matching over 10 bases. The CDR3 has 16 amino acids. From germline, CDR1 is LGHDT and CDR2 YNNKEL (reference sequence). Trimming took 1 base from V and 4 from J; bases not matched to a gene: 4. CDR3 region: CASSQGPSGGYNEQFF. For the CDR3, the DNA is TGTGCCAGCAGCCAAGGGCCTAGCGGGGGTTACAATGAGCAGTTCTTC.

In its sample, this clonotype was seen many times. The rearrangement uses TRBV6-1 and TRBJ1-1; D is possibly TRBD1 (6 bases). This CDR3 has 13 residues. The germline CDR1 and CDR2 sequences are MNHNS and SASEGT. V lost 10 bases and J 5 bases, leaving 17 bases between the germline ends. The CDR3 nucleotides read TGTGCCACCCTAAACAGGGAGGGGACTGAAGCTTTCTTT. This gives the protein CATLNREGTEAFF.

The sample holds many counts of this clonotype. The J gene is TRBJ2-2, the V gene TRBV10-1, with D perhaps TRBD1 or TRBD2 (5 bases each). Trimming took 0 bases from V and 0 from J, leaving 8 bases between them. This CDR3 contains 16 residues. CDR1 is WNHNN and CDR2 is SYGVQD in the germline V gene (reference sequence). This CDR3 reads CASSESRGANTGELFF. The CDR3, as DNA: TGCGCCAGCAGTGAGTCACGGGGCGCGAACACCGGGGAGCTGTTTTTT.

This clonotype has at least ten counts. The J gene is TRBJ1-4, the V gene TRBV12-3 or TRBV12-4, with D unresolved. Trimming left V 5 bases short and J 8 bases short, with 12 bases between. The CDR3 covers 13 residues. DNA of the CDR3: TGTGCCAGCAGTCCTGGGGTAGAGGAAAAACTGTTTTTT. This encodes CASSPGVEEKLFF.

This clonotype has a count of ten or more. This CDR3 is CASSYHREASSNTEAFF. DNA for the CDR3: TGTGCCAGCAGCTACCACCGGGAGGCATCCTCCAACACTGAAGCTTTCTTT. The V gene is TRBV7-9, the J gene TRBJ1-1; D is uncertain. CDR1 is SEHNR, CDR2 FQNEAQ, per germline (reference sequence). The length of the CDR3 is 17 residues. Trimming removed 4 bases at V and 2 bases at J, with 20 bases between.

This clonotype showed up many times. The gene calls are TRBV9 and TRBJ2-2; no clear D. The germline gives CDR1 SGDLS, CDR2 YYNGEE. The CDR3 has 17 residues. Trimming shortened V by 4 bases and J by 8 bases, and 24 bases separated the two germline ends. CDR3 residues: CASSPQGSPTLSGELFF. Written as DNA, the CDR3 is TGTGCCAGCAGCCCCCAAGGTAGCCCCACCTTATCAGGGGAGCTGTTTTTT.